This TCR beta chain originates from a study of blood T cell repertoires in COVID-19. Study at large: Material from acute and convalescent COVID-19 was sourced from the United States, Italy and Spain. The cDNA or gDNA used as material had been derived from T cells, B-cell-depleted T cells, or PBMCs.

The CDR3 loop spans 15 amino acids. The V gene's germline CDR1 is MDHEN and CDR2 SYDVKM. V lost 6 bases and J lost 4; bases outside the gene matches: 8. Original data processing: For nucleated cells, counts were estimated from reference gene primer amplification. Using immunoSEQ multiplex PCR, the repertoire was profiled, and TCRdb retains in-frame clones only, with some absent. That table gives V, J and clone size, and the DNA gave D and trimming. The data show under 200,000 clones, around 89% seen once. The sample comprised peripheral blood. This sequence was found in a man aged 45-65 years who had recovered from COVID-19. The chain has TRBV28 and TRBJ2-3; 9 bases fit TRBD1. Here the CDR3 reads CASSWDRVVSDTQYF. The CDR3 nucleotides read TGTGCCAGCAGCTGGGACAGGGTAGTCTCAGATACGCAGTATTTT.